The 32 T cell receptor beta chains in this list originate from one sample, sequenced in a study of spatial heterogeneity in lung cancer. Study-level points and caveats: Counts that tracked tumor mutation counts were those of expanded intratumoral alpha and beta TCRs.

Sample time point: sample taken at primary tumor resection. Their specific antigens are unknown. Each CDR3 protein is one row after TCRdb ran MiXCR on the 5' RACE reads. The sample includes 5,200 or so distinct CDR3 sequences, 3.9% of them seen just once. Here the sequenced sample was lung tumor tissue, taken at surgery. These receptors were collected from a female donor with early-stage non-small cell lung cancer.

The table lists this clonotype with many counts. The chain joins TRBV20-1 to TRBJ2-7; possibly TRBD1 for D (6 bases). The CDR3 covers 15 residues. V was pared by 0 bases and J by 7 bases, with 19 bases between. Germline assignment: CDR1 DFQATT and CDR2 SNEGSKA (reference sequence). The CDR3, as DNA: TGCAGTGCTAGAGATAGGGGGACGGCGTCGATTGAGCAGTACTTC. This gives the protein CSARDRGTASIEQYF.

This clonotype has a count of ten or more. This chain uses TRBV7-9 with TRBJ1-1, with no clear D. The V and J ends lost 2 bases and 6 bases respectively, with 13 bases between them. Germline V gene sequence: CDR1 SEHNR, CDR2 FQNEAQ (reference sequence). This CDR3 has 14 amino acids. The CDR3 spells CASSLPQKVSEAFF. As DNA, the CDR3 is TGTGCCAGCAGCTTACCCCAGAAAGTGTCTGAAGCTTTCTTT.

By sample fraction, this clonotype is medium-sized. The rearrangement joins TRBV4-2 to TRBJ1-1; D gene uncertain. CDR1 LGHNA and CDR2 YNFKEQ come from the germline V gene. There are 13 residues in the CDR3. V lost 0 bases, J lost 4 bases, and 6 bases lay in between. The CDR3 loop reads CASSQDQATEAFF. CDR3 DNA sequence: TGTGCCAGCAGCCAAGACCAAGCCACTGAAGCTTTCTTT.

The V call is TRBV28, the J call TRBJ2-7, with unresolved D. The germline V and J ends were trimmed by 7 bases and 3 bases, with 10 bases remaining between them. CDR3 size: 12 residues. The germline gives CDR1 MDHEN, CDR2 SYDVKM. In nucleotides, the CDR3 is TGTGCCAGCACCACGGGTTACTACGAGCAGTACTTC. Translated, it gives CASTTGYYEQYF.

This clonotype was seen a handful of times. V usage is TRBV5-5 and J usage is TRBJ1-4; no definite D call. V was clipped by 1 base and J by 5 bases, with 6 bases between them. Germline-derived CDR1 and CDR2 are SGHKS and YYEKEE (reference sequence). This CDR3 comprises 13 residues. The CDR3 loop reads CASSLWENEKLFF. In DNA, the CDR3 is TGTGCCAGCAGCTTGTGGGAGAATGAAAAACTGTTTTTT. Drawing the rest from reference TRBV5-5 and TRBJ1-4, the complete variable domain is DAGVTQSPTHLIKTRGQQVTLRCSPISGHKSVSWYQQVLGQGPQFIFQYYEKEERGRGNFPDRFSARQFPNYSSELNVNALLLGDSALYLCASSLWENEKLFFGSGTQLSVL.

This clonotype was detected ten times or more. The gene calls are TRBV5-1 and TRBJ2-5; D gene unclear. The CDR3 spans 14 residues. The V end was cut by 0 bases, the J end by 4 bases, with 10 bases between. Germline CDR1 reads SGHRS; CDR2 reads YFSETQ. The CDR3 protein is CASSLATNGETQYF. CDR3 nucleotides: TGCGCCAGCAGCTTGGCGACGAACGGAGAGACCCAGTACTTC.

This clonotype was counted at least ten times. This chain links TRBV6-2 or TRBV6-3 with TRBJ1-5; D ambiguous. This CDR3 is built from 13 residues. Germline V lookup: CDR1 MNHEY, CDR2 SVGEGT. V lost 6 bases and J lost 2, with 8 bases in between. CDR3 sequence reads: CASSAQRNQPQHF. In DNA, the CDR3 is TGTGCCAGCAGCGCGCAACGCAATCAGCCCCAGCATTTT.

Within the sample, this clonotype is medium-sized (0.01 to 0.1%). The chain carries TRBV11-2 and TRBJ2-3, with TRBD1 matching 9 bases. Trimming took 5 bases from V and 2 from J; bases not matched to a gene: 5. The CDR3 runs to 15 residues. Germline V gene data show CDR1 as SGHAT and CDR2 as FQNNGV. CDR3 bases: TGTGCCAGCAGCCCCGGACAGGGGAACACAGATACGCAGTATTTT. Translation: CASSPGQGNTDTQYF.

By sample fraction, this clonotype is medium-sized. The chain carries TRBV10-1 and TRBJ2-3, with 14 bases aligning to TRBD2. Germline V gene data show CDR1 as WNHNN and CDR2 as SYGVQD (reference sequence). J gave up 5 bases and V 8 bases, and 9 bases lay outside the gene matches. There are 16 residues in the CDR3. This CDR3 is CASSLGLAGAGDTQYF. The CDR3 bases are TGCGCCAGCTCCCTGGGACTAGCGGGAGCAGGAGATACGCAGTATTTT.

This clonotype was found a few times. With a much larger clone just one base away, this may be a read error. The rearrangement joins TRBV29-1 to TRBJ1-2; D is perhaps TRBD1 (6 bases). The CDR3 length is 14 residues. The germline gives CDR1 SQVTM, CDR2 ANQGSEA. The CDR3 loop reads CSVDDTGYNYGYNF. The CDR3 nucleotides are TGCAGCGTAGACGACACAGGGTATAACTATGGCTACAACTTC.

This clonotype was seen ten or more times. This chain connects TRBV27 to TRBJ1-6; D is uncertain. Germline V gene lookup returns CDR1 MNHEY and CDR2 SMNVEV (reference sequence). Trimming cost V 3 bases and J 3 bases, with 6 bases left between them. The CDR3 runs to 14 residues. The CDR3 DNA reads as TGTGCCAGCAGTTTTCAGGTCTATAATTCACCCCTCCACTTT. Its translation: CASSFQVYNSPLHF.

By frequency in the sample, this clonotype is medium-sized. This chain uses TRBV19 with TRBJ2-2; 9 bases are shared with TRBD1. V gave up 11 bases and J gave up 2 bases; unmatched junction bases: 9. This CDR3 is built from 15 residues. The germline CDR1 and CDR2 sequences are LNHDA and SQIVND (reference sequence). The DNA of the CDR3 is TGTGCCTCCCGAGGGACAGGGTTTAACACCGGGGAGCTGTTTTTT. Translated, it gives CASRGTGFNTGELFF.

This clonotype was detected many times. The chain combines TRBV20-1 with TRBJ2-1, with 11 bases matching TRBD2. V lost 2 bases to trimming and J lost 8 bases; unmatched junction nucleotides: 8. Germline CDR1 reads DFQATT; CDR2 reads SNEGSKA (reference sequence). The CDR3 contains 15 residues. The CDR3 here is CSARRTGLAVYEQFF. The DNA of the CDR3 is TGCAGTGCTAGACGAACGGGACTAGCGGTCTATGAGCAGTTCTTC.

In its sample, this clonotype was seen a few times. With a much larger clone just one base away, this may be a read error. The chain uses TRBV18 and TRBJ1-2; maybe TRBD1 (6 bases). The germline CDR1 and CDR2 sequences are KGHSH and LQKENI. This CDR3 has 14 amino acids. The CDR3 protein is CASSTQHRDYGYNF. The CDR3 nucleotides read TGTGCCAGCTCTACTCAGCACAGGGACTATGGCTACAACTTC.

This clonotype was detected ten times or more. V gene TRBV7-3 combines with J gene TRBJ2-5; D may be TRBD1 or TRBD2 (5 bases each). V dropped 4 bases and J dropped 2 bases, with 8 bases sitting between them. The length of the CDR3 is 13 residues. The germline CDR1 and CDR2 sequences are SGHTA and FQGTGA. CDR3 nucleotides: TGTGCCAGCAGCTCTGGGGGTCAAGAGACCCAGTACTTC. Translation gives CASSSGGQETQYF.

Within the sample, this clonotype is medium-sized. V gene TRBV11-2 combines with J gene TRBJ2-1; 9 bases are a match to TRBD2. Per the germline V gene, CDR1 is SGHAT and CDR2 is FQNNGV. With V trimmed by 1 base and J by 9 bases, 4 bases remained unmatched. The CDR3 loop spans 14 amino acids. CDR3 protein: CASSLGGTSFEQFF. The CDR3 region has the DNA TGTGCCAGCAGCTTAGGCGGGACTAGCTTTGAGCAGTTCTTC.

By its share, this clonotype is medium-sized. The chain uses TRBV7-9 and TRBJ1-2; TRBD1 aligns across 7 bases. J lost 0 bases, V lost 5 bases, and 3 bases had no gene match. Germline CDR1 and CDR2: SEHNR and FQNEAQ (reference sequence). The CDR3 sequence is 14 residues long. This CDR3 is CASSRGTANYGYTF. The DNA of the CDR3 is TGTGCCAGCAGCCGGGGGACAGCTAACTATGGCTACACCTTC.

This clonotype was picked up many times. DNA of the CDR3: TGTGCCAGCAGTGCGGGTGAGAAGAAGGAAAAACTGTTTTTT. Protein product: CASSAGEKKEKLFF. The rearrangement joins TRBV6-1 to TRBJ1-4; D call uncertain. V was trimmed by 4 bases and J by 8 bases, leaving 14 bases between them. Germline V gene sequence: CDR1 MNHNS, CDR2 SASEGT. The CDR3 runs to 14 residues.

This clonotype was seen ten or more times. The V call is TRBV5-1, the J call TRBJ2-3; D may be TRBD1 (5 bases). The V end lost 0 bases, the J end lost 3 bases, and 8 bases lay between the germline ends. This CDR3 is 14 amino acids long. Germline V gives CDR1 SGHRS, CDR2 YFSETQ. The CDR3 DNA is TGCGCCAGCAGCTTGGTATCAGGGACAGATACGCAGTATTTT. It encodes CASSLVSGTDTQYF.

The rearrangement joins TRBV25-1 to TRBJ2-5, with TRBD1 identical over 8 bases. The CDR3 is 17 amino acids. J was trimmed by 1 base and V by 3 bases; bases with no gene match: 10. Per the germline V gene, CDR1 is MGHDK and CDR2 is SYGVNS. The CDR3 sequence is CASSDHVSQGAQETQYF. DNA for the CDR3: TGTGCCAGCAGTGATCACGTGAGCCAGGGGGCCCAAGAGACCCAGTACTTC.

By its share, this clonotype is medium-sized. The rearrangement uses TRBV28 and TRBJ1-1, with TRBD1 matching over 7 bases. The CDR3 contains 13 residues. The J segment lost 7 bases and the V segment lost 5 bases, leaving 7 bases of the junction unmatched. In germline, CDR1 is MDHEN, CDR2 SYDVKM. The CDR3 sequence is CASSVHGQVEAFF. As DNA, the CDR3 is TGTGCCAGCAGTGTCCACGGACAGGTTGAAGCTTTCTTT.

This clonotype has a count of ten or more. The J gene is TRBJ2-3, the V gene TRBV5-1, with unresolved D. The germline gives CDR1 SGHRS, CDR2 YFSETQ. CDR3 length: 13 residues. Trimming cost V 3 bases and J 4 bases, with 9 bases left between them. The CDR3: CASSSPGADTQYF. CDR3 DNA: TGCGCCAGCAGCTCCCCTGGGGCAGATACGCAGTATTTT.

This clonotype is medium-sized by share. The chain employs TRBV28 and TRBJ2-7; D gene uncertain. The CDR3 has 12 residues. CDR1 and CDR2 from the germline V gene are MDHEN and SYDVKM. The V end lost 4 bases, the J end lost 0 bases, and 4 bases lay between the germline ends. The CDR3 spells CASSSPSYEQYF. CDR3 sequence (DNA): TGTGCCAGCAGTTCCCCCTCCTACGAGCAGTACTTC. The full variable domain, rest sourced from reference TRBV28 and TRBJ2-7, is DVKVTQSSRYLVKRTGEKVFLECVQDMDHENMFWYRQDPGLGLRLIYFSYDVKMKEKGDIPEGYSVSREKKERFSLILESASTNQTSMYLCASSSPSYEQYFGPGTRLTVT.

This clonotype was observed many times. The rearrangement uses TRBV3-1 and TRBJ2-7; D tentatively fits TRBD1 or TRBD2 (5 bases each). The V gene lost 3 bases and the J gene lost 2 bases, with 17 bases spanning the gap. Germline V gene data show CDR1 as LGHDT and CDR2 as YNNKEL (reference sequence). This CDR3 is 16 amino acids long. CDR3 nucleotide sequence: TGTGCCAGCAGCCATCCCCTAGAGGGGAACACCTACGAGCAGTACTTC. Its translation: CASSHPLEGNTYEQYF.

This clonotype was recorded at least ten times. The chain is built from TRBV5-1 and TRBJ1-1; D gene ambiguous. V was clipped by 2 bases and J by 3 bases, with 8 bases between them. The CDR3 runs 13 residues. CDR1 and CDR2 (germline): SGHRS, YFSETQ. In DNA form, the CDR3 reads TGCGCCAGCAGCTTTGAAACGGACACTGAAGCTTTCTTT. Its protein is CASSFETDTEAFF.

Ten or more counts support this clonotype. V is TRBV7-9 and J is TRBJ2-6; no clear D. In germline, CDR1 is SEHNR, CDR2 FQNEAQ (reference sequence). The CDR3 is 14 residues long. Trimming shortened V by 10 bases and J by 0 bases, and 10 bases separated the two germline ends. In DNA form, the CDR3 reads TGTGCCAACGCATGGATCTCTGGGGCCAACGTCCTGACTTTC. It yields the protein CANAWISGANVLTF.

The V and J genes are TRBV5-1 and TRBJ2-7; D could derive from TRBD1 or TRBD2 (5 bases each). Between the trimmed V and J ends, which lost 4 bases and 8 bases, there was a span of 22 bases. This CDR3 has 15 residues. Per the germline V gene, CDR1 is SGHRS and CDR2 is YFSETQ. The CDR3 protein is CASSMGVGPIHKQYF. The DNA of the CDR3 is TGCGCCAGCAGCATGGGTGTGGGACCTATTCACAAGCAGTACTTC.

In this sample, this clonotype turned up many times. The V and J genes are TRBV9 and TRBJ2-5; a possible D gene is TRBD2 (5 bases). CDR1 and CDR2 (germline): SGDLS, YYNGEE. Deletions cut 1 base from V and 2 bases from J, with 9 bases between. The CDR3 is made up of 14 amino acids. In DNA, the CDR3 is TGTGCCAGCAGCGTATACGGCGGGCAAGAGACCCAGTACTTC. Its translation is CASSVYGGQETQYF. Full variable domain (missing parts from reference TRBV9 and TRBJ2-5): DSGVTQTPKHLITATGQRVTLRCSPRSGDLSVYWYQQSLDQGLQFLIQYYNGEERAKGNILERFSAQQFPDLHSELNLSSLELGDSALYFCASSVYGGQETQYFGPGTRLLVL.

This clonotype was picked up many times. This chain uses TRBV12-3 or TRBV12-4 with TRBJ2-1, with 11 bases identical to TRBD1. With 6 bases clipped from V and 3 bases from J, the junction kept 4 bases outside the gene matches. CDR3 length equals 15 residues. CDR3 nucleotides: TGTGCCAGCAGGCCGGGACAGGGGGACTACAATGAGCAGTTCTTC. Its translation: CASRPGQGDYNEQFF.

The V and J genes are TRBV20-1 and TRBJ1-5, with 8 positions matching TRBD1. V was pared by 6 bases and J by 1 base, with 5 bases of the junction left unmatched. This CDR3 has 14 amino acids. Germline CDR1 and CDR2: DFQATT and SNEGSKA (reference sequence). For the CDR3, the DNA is TGCAGTGCAACCAGGACAGGGAGCAATCAGCCCCAGCATTTT. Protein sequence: CSATRTGSNQPQHF.

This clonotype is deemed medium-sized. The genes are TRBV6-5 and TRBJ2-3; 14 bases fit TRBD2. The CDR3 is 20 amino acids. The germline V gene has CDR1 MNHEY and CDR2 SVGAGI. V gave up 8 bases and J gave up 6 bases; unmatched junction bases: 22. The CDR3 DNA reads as TGTGCCAGCTGTAACGGGCGGACTAGCGGGAGGCCCGGGGCGCATGATACGCAGTATTTT. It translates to CASCNGRTSGRPGAHDTQYF.

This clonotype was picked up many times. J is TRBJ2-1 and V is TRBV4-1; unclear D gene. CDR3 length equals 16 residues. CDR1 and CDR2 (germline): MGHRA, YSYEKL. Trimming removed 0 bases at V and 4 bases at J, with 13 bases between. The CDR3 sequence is CASSQDISLSYNEQFF. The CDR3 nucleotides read TGCGCCAGCAGCCAAGATATTAGCCTATCATACAATGAGCAGTTCTTC.